This TCR beta chain appears in the sequencing data of a study of blood T cells in healthy people across ages. The wider study: Per every two T cells, about one barcoded beta molecule was captured by template switching. Study-level points and caveats: Because sorting was not performed, PBMCs prevented conclusive naive versus antigen-experienced comparison. Donor CMV status, an unknown factor, possibly confounded changes in expanded clonotypes.

In germline, CDR1 is SQVTM, CDR2 ANQGSEA. CDR3 size: 15 residues. The junction had 16 bases not matched to a gene; V was cut back by 4 bases and J by 11 bases. Peripheral blood samples of around 9.8 milliliters were drawn from each donor. Alongside a J-beta primer mix, a sample-barcoded 5' primer served in a second PCR lasting about 7 to 11 cycles. TCRdb used MiXCR to reprocess the 5' RACE reads, holding one entry per CDR3 protein. The sample includes 1.5 million to 1.9 million distinct CDR3 sequences, 40% to 45% seen only once; the top ten take more than 4%. Of note for this clonotype: The antigen is undetermined.

This TCR derives from a woman aged 18 to 35 in good health. The sample was blood. The V and J genes are TRBV29-1 and TRBJ2-5; 10 bases line up with TRBD1. Written as DNA, the CDR3 is TGCAGCGTTGGTGGGGGACAGGGGCCCTACAATGAGCAGTACTTC. Translated, it gives CSVGGGQGPYNEQYF. Together with reference TRBV29-1 and TRBJ2-5, the CDR3 gives the full variable domain: SAVISQKPSRDICQRGTSLTIQCQVDSQVTMMFWYRQQPGQSLTLIATANQGSEATYESGFVIDKFPISRPNLTFSTLTVSNMSPEDSSIYLCSVGGGQGPYNEQYFGPGTRLLVL.